What follows is one T cell receptor (beta chain) and its context. V was clipped by 1 base and J by 5 bases; unmatched bases: 6. Germline V CDR1 and CDR2: SGHDT, YYEEEE. The CDR3 runs to 16 residues. These data originate in a study of control samples from healthy donors and cancer patients. This table comes from immunoSEQ multiplex PCR, and its TCRdb copy is limited to in-frame clones, with some not included. This table holds 150,000 to 200,000 clones. The specimen was blood. This receptor was taken from a woman in her thirties in good health. The chain is built from TRBV5-6 and TRBJ2-2; TRBD1 matches 9 bases. The CDR3: CASSLPGTGSTGELFF. As DNA, the CDR3 is TGTGCCAGCAGCTTGCCCGGGACAGGGTCGACCGGGGAGCTGTTTTTT.